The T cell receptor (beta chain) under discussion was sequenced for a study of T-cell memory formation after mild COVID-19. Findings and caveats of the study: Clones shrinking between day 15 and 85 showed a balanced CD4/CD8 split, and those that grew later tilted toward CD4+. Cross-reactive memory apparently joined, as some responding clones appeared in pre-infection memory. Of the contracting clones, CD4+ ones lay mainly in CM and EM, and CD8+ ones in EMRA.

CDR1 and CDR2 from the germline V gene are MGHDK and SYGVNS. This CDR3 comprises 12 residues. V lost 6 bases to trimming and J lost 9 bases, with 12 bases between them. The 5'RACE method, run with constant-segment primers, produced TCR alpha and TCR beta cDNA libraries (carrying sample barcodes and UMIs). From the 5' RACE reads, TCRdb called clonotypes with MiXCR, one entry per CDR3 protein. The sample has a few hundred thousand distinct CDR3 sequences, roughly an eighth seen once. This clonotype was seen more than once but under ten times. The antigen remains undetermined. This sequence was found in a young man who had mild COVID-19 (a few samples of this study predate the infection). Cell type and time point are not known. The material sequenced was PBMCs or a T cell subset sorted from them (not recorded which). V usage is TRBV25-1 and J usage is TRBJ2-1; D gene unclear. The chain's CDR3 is CASSLTIGEQFF. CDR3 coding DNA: TGTGCCAGCAGCCTGACAATCGGTGAGCAGTTCTTC.